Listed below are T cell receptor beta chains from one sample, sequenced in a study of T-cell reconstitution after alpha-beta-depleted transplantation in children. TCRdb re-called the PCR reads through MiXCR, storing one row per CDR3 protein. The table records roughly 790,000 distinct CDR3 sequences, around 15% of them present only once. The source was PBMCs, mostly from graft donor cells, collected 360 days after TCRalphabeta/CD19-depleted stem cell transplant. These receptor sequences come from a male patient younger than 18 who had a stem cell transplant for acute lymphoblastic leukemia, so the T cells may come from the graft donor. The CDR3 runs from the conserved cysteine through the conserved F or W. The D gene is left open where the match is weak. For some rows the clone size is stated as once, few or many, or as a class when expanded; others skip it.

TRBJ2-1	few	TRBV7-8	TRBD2	CASSLGITSGPTDEQFF	TGTGCCAGCAGCTTAGGGATTACTAGCGGTCCTACGGATGAGCAGTTCTTC
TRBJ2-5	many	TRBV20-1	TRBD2	CSARDARDYKETQYF	TGCAGTGCTAGAGATGCGAGGGACTACAAAGAGACCCAGTACTTC
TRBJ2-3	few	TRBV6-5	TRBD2	CASSYSNRGWREVHTQYF	TGTGCCAGCAGTTACTCGAATCGTGGGTGGCGGGAGGTTCATACGCAGTATTTT
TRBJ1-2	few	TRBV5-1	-	CASSLGSGTGYGYTF	TGCGCCAGCAGCTTGGGGAGCGGAACGGGCTATGGCTACACCTTC
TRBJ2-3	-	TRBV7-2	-	CASGPYTDTQYF	TGTGCCAGCGGGCCTTACACAGATACGCAGTATTTT
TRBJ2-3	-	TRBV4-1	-	CASSQGRRAPDTQYF	TGCGCCAGCAGCCAAGGGCGCAGGGCCCCAGATACGCAGTATTTT
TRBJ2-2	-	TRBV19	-	CASSIYTNTGELFF	TGTGCCAGTAGTATCTACACGAACACCGGGGAGCTGTTTTTT
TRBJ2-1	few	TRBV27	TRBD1	CASSSRQGGYNEQFF	TGTGCCAGCAGTTCAAGACAGGGGGGCTACAATGAGCAGTTCTTC
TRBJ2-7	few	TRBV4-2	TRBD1	CASSQDYRGTYEQYF	TGTGCCAGCAGCCAAGATTACAGGGGGACATACGAGCAGTACTTC
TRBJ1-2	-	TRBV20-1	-	CSVPGLSLKGYTF	TGCAGTGTTCCGGGACTCTCATTAAAGGGCTACACCTTC
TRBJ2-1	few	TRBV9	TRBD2	CASSVGSGSNEQFF	TGTGCCAGCAGCGTAGGTAGCGGGAGTAATGAGCAGTTCTTC
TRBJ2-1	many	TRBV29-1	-	CSVEGGPNRGNEQFF	TGCAGCGTTGAAGGGGGGCCCAACCGGGGAAATGAGCAGTTCTTC
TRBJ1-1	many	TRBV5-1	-	CASSLASWREAFF	TGCGCCAGCAGCTTGGCCTCTTGGAGAGAAGCTTTCTTT
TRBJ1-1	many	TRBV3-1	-	CASSQLVNTEAFF	TGTGCCAGCAGCCAATTGGTGAACACTGAAGCTTTCTTT
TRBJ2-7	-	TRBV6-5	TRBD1	CASGVGDRGSHEQYF	TGTGCCAGCGGCGTAGGGGACAGGGGGTCCCACGAGCAGTACTTC
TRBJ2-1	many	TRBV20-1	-	CSASARRSWNEQFF	TGCAGTGCTAGTGCCAGGCGCAGTTGGAATGAGCAGTTCTTC
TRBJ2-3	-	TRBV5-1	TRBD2	CASSLEAGLNTDTQYF	TGCGCCAGCAGCTTGGAAGCGGGACTGAACACAGATACGCAGTATTTT
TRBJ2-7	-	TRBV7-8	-	CATRELSGRSQYF	TGTGCCACCCGGGAGCTTTCCGGACGGTCGCAGTACTTC
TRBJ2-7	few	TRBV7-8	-	CASGNPHEQYF	TGTGCCAGCGGTAACCCGCACGAGCAGTACTTC
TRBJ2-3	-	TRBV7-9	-	CASRKLQASTDTQYF	TGTGCCAGCAGGAAGCTCCAGGCTAGCACAGATACGCAGTATTTT
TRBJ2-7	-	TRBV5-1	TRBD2	CASSATSVTYEQYF	TGCGCCAGCAGCGCCACTAGCGTGACCTACGAGCAGTACTTC
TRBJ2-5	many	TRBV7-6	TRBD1	CASSSITGVPQYF	TGTGCCAGCAGCTCCATAACAGGGGTCCCCCAGTACTTC
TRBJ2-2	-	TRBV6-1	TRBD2	CASSDTLASGRTTGELFF	TGTGCCAGCAGTGATACTTTGGCTAGCGGACGAACGACCGGGGAGCTGTTTTTT
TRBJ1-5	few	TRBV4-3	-	CASSPLGLGNQPQHF	TGCGCCAGCAGCCCGCTAGGACTGGGCAATCAGCCCCAGCATTTT
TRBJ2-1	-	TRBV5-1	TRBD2	CASSLEGLAGAEQFF	TGCGCCAGCAGCTTGGAGGGACTAGCGGGAGCTGAGCAGTTCTTC
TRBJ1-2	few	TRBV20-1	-	CSARDQGVGYGYTF	TGCAGTGCTAGAGACCAGGGAGTGGGCTATGGCTACACCTTC
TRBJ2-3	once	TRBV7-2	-	CASSLWGGADTQYF	TGTGCCAGCAGCTTATGGGGTGGGGCAGATACGCAGTATTTT
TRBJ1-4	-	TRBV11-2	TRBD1	CASSSDRGRDGEKLFF	TGTGCCAGCAGTTCCGACAGGGGGCGCGATGGTGAAAAACTGTTTTTT
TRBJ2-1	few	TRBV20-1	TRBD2	CSATGPGLASLSSYNEQFF	TGCAGTGCTACAGGGCCGGGACTAGCGTCATTGAGCTCCTACAATGAGCAGTTCTTC
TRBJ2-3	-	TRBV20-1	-	CSASPQRATDTQYF	TGCAGTGCATCCCCCCAGCGGGCCACAGATACGCAGTATTTT
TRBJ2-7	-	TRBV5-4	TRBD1	CASSATGTGPYEQYF	TGTGCCAGCAGCGCCACCGGGACAGGGCCCTACGAGCAGTACTTC
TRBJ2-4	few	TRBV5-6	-	CASSLVRANLAKNIQYF	TGTGCCAGCAGCTTGGTGAGGGCTAACTTAGCCAAAAACATTCAGTACTTC
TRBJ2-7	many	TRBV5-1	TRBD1	CASRGTYEQYF	TGTGCCAGCAGGGGGACCTACGAGCAGTACTTC
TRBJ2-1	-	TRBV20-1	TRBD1	CSARQGYSYNEQFF	TGCAGTGCTCGACAGGGCTACTCCTACAATGAGCAGTTCTTC
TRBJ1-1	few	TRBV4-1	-	CASSQARGTPVTEAFF	TGCGCCAGCAGCCAAGCTCGCGGGACACCGGTCACTGAAGCTTTCTTT
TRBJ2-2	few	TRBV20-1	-	CSAASQGGELFF	TGCAGTGCTGCCTCGCAGGGCGGGGAGCTGTTTTTT
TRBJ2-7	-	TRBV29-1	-	CSVAGRGTYEQYF	TGCAGCGTTGCAGGGAGAGGAACCTACGAGCAGTACTTC
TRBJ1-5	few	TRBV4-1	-	CASSHPGDQPQHF	TGCGCCAGCAGCCACCCGGGGGATCAGCCCCAGCATTTT
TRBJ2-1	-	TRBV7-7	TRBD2	CASSLGPSGSSEQFF	TGTGCCAGCAGCTTAGGGCCTAGCGGGAGCAGCGAGCAGTTCTTC
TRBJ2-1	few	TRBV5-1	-	CASTINKQFF	TGCGCCAGTACCATAAACAAGCAGTTCTTC
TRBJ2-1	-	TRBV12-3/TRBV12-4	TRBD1	CASSFAGTGDNEQFF	TGTGCCAGCAGTTTCGCCGGGACAGGCGACAATGAGCAGTTCTTC
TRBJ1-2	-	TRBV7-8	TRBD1	CASSFRDRRRGYTF	TGTGCCAGCAGCTTCCGGGACAGGAGAAGGGGCTACACCTTC
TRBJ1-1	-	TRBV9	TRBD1	CASSVDRGHPEAFF	TGTGCCAGCAGCGTAGACAGGGGGCATCCTGAAGCTTTCTTT
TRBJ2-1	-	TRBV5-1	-	CASSEGRSYNEQFF	TGCGCCAGCAGCGAGGGAAGGAGCTACAATGAGCAGTTCTTC
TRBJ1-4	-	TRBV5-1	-	CASNQNLNEKLFF	TGCGCCAGCAACCAGAACCTTAATGAAAAACTGTTTTTT
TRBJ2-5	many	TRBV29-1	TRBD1	CSVPGQGIYQTQYF	TGCAGCGTTCCAGGACAGGGAATTTATCAGACCCAGTACTTC
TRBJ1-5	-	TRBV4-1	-	CASSPRPKALGIQHF	TGCGCCAGCAGCCCTAGACCAAAAGCTTTAGGTATCCAGCATTTT